This T cell receptor (beta chain) comes out of a study of cytomegalovirus exposure and HLA in healthy donors. This CDR3 has 13 amino acids. Germline V gene sequence: CDR1 SGDLS, CDR2 YYNGEE. Trimming removed 0 bases at V and 1 base at J, with 4 bases between. Use of 60 Vbeta and 13 Jbeta primers characterized the PCR. Repertoires were generated with immunoSEQ multiplex PCR, while TCRdb's copy carries only in-frame clones and drops some. Seen here are 150,000 to 200,000 clones, roughly 84% observed once, and the top ten hold around 0.24%. Study-wide points: In vitro experiments confirmed that a few CMV-associated chains were specific for CMV antigens.

Details on this clone: Its antigen is undetermined.

This rearrangement joins TRBV9 to TRBJ1-1; D is ambiguous. The clonotype was recovered from a boy younger than 18 in good health and CMV-seronegative. Specimen: PBMCs. The CDR3 loop reads CASSVDWNTEAFF. For the CDR3, the DNA is TGTGCCAGCAGCGTAGACTGGAACACTGAAGCTTTCTTT.